A single TCR beta chain is shown here with its context. The data originate from a study of shared T cell receptors in the human thymus. The CDR3 is made up of 15 amino acids. CDR1 is MNHNS and CDR2 is SASEGT in the germline V gene. With V trimmed by 0 bases and J by 3 bases, 3 bases remained unmatched. The repertoire was sequenced with immunoSEQ multiplex PCR; TCRdb's copy has only in-frame clones and lacks some. The data hold roughly 710,000 clones, with 70% to 90% observed a single time. In addition, the sample was reused for a study of human thymus T cells. From that paper: Corrective cardiac operations yielded the resected thymus tissue. Use of V and J genes seemed skewed within the thymic and blood repertoires. Unrelated individuals were reported by related research to share highly overlapping thymic repertoires.

The origin of this receptor is a girl under three years old with a congenital heart defect. The chain joins TRBV6-1 to TRBJ1-1; 8 nucleotides agree with TRBD1. The sample was thymocytes. CDR3 loop: CASSEAGQGDTEAFF. CDR3 DNA: TGTGCCAGCAGTGAAGCCGGACAGGGAGACACTGAAGCTTTCTTT.